The present TCR beta chain was sequenced within a study of T cell responses to AZD1222 COVID-19 vaccine. This clone came up once. What it recognizes is unknown. Profiling relied on immunoSEQ multiplex PCR, and the TCRdb table lists in-frame clones only, not all of them. The table shows 95,000 to 150,000 clones, with around nine tenths occurring only once. V was clipped by 6 bases and J by 4 bases, with 12 bases between them. The CDR3 totals 13 residues. Germline-derived CDR1 and CDR2 are SGHDN and FVKESK. Notes on the study in general: Spike-specific TCR breadth and depth both grew after two AZD1222 doses. Donors, mostly white British, included more females; clonal diversity was possibly underestimated.

The rearrangement uses TRBV14 and TRBJ1-2; TRBD1 might be the D (6 bases). The TCR sequence derives from an adult in good health. Specimen: peripheral blood, collected on day 0 of AZD1222 vaccination. DNA for the CDR3: TGTGCCAGCAGGCCCTTGGACAGCTATGGCTACACCTTC. Encoded protein: CASRPLDSYGYTF.